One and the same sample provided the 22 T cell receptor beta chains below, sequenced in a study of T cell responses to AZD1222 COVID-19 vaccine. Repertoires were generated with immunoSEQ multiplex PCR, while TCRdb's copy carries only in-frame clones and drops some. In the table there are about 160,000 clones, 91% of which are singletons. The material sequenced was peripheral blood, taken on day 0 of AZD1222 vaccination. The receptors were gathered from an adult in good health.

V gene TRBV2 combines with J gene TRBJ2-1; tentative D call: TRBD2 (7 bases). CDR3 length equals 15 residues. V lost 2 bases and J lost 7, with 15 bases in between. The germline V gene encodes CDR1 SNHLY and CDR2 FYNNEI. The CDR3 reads CASSERGGLGNEQFF. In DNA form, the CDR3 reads TGTGCCAGCAGTGAAAGGGGGGGCCTGGGGAATGAGCAGTTCTTC.

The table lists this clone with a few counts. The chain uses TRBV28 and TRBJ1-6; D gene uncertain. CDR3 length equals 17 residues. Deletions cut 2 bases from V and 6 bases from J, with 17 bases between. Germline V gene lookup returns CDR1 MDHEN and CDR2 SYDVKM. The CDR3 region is CASSLSTGVGINSPLHF. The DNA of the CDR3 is TGTGCCAGCAGTTTAAGTACCGGGGTAGGGATTAATTCACCCCTCCACTTT. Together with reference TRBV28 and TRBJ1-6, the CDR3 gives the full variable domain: DVKVTQSSRYLVKRTGEKVFLECVQDMDHENMFWYRQDPGLGLRLIYFSYDVKMKEKGDIPEGYSVSREKKERFSLILESASTNQTSMYLCASSLSTGVGINSPLHFGNGTRLTVT.

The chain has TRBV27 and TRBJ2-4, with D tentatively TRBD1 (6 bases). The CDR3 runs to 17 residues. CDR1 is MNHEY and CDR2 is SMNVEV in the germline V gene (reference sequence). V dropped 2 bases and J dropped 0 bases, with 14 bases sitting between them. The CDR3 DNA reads TGTGCCAGCAGTTTAGATTTGTTAGGGGGAGCCAAAAACATTCAGTACTTC. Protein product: CASSLDLLGGAKNIQYF.

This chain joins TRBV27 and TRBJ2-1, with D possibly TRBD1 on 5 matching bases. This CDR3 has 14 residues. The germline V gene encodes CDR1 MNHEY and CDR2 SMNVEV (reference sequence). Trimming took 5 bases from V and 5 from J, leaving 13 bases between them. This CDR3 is CASSPIGADNEQFF. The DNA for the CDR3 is TGTGCCAGCAGTCCCATTGGGGCGGACAATGAGCAGTTCTTC.

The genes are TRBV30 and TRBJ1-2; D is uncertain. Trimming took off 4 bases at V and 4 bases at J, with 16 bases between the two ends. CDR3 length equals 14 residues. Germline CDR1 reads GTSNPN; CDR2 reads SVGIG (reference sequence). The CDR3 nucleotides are TGTGCCTGGACTTCTGGGCAGACCGGCTATGGCTACACCTTC. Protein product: CAWTSGQTGYGYTF.

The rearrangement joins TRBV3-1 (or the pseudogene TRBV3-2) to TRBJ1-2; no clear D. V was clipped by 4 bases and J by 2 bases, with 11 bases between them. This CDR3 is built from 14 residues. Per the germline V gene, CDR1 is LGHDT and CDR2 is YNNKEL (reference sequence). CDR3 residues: CASSPAAANYGYTF. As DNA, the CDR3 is TGTGCCAGCAGCCCCGCGGCAGCCAACTATGGCTACACCTTC.

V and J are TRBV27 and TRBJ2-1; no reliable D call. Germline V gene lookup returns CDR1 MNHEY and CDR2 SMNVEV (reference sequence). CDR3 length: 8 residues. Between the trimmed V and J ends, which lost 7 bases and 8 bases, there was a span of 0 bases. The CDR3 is CASNEQFF. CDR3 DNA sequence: TGTGCCAGCAATGAGCAGTTCTTC.

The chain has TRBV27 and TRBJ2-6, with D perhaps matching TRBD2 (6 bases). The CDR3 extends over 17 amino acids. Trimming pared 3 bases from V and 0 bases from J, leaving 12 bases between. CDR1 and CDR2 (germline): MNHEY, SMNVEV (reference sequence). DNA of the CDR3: TGTGCCAGCAGTTTTGTTCAAGCGGGCTCTGGGGCCAACGTCCTGACTTTC. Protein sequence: CASSFVQAGSGANVLTF.

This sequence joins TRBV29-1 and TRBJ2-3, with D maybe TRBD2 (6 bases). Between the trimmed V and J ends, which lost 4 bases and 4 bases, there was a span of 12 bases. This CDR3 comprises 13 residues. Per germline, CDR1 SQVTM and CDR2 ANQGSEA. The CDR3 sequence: CSVGTTGADTQYF. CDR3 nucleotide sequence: TGCAGCGTTGGGACTACGGGCGCAGATACGCAGTATTTT.

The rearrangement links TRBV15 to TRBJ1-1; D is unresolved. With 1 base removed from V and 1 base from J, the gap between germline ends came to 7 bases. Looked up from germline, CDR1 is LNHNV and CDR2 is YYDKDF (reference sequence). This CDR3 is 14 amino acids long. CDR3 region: CATSRGTQNTEAFF. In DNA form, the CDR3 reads TGTGCCACCAGCAGAGGTACACAGAACACTGAAGCTTTCTTT.

The CDR3 coding sequence is TGTGCCCAATCGGGTAGTGGGGCCAACGTCCTGACTTTC. It translates to CAQSGSGANVLTF. The chain joins TRBV7-8 to TRBJ2-6, with unresolved D. Germline V gene lookup returns CDR1 SGHVS and CDR2 FQNEAQ. Trimming took 11 bases from V and 3 from J, leaving 11 bases between them. The CDR3 runs to 13 residues.

DNA of the CDR3: TGTGCCAGCAGTACCAACGTAGGGTCCTACGAGCAGTACTTC. This sequence encodes CASSTNVGSYEQYF. The genes are TRBV6-5 and TRBJ2-7; D ambiguous. CDR3 length: 14 residues. CDR1 is MNHEY, CDR2 SVGAGI, per germline. V lost 5 bases and J 1 base, leaving 12 bases between the germline ends.

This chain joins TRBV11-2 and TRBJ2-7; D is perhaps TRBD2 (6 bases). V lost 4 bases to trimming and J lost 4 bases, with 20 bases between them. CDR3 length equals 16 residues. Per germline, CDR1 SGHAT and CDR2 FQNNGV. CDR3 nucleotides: TGTGCCAGCAGCTCGGGAGCGGAAGGCGGTCTTTACGAGCAGTACTTC. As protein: CASSSGAEGGLYEQYF.

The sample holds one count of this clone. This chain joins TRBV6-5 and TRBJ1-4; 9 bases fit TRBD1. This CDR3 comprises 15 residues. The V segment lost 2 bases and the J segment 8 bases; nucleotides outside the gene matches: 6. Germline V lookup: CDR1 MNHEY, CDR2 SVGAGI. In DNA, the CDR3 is TGTGCCAGCAGTTACGTTGGACAGGGGAAAGAAAAACTGTTTTTT. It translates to CASSYVGQGKEKLFF.

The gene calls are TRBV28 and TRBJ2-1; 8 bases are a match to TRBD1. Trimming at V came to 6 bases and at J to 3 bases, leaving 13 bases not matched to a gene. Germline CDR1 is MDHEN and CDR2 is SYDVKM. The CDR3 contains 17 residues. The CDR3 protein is CASRNYQGAPIYNEQFF. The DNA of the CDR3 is TGTGCCAGCAGGAACTACCAGGGGGCACCAATCTACAATGAGCAGTTCTTC. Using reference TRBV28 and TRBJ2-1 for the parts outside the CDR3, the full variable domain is DVKVTQSSRYLVKRTGEKVFLECVQDMDHENMFWYRQDPGLGLRLIYFSYDVKMKEKGDIPEGYSVSREKKERFSLILESASTNQTSMYLCASRNYQGAPIYNEQFFGPGTRLTVL.

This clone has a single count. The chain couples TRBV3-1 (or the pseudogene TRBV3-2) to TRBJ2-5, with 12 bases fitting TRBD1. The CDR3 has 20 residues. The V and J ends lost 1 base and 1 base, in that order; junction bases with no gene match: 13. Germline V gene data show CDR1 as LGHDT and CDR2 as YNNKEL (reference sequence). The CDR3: CASSQGIRDRGRPGQETQYF. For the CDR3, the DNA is TGTGCCAGCAGCCAAGGAATAAGGGACAGGGGGCGCCCGGGCCAAGAGACCCAGTACTTC.

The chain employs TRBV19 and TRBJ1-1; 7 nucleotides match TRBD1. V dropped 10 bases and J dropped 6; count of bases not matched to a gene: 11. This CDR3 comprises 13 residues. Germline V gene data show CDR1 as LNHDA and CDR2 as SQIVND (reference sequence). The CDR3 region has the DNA TGTGCCACCACAACTGACAGGGTAGCTGAAGCTTTCTTT. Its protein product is CATTTDRVAEAFF.

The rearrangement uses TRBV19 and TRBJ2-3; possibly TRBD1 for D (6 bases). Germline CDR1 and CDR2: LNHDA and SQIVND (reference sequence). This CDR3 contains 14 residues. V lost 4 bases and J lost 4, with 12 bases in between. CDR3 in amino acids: CASSNRQDPDTQYF. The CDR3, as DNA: TGTGCCAGTAGTAATCGACAGGATCCAGATACGCAGTATTTT. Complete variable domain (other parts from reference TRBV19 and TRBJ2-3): DGGITQSPKYLFRKEGQNVTLSCEQNLNHDAMYWYRQDPGQGLRLIYYSQIVNDFQKGDIAEGYSVSREKKESFPLTVTSAQKNPTAFYLCASSNRQDPDTQYFGPGTRLTVL.

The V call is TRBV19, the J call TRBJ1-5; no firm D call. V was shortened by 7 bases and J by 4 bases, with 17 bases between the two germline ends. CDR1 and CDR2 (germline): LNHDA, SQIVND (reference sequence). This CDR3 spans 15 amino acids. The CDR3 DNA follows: TGTGCCAGTACGTCGGAGAGACGCTTAAATCAGCCCCAGCATTTT. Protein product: CASTSERRLNQPQHF.

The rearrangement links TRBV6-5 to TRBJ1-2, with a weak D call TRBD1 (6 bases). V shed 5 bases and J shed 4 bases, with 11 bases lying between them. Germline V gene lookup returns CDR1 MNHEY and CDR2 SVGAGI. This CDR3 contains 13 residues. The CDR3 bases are TGTGCCAGCAGTCCCGGACAGAGCTATGGCTACACCTTC. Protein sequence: CASSPGQSYGYTF.

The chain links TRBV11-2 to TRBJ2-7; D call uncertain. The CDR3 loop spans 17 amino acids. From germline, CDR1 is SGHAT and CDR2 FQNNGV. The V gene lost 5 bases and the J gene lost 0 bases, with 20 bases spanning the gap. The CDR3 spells CASSPRYRSLSSYEQYF. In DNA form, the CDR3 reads TGTGCCAGCAGCCCCCGATATCGTTCCCTGAGCTCCTACGAGCAGTACTTC. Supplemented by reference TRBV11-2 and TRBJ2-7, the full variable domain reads EAGVAQSPRYKIIEKRQSVAFWCNPISGHATLYWYQQILGQGPKLLIQFQNNGVVDDSQLPKDRFSAERLKGVDSTLKIQPAKLEDSAVYLCASSPRYRSLSSYEQYFGPGTRLTVT.

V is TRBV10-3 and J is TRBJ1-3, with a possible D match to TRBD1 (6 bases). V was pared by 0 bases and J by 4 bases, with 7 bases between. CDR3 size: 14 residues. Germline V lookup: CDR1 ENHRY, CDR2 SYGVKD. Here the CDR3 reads CAISESTGGNTIYF. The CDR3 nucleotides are TGTGCCATCAGTGAGTCAACAGGGGGAAACACCATATATTTT.